This T cell receptor (beta chain) came from a study of blood T cell repertoires in COVID-19. Study at large: COVID-19 samples from acute and convalescent phases originated in the United States, Italy and Spain.

Under the authors' procedure: Amplification with reference gene primers provided the estimates of nucleated cell counts. Profiling relied on immunoSEQ multiplex PCR, and the TCRdb table lists in-frame clones only, not all of them. V and J calls plus clone size are reproduced from that table; the DNA served to infer D and trimming. This sample has under 300,000 clones, with about 83% found just once. J lost 5 bases, V lost 0 bases, and 4 bases had no gene match. This CDR3 contains 16 residues. Germline V gene lookup returns CDR1 LGHNA and CDR2 YNFKEQ. The source of this sequence is a man aged 80 or over with acute or convalescent COVID-19. The chain has TRBV4-2 and TRBJ1-5; TRBD1 aligns across 10 bases. The sample taken for sequencing was peripheral blood. DNA for the CDR3: TGTGCCAGCAGCCAAGAACCCGGGACAGGGGATCAGCCCCAGCATTTT. Translating gives CASSQEPGTGDQPQHF.